These 26 T cell receptor beta chains originate from one sample sequenced in a study of control samples from healthy donors and cancer patients. Profiled with immunoSEQ multiplex PCR; TCRdb holds only in-frame clones, not every one. This sample carries more than 85,000 clones, under 95% of them seen once, and the ten largest clones take 2% to 2.5%. Sequencing input: blood. The receptors shown here come from a woman aged 18-35 years in good health.

The chain joins TRBV12-3 or TRBV12-4 to TRBJ1-4; 7 nucleotides line up with TRBD1. This CDR3 is 13 amino acids long. V was pared by 5 bases and J by 10 bases, with 7 bases of the junction left unmatched. CDR3 nucleotides: TGTGCCAGCAGTCTTAAAACAGGGGCAAAACTGTTTTTT. The encoded protein is CASSLKTGAKLFF.

The count of this clone is one. The J gene is TRBJ2-6, the V gene TRBV25-1; D gene unclear. Trimming took 0 bases from V and 2 from J, leaving 5 bases between them. Germline V CDR1 and CDR2: MGHDK, SYGVNS. The length of the CDR3 is 15 residues. CDR3 region: CASSEYTAGANVLTF. DNA for the CDR3: TGTGCCAGCAGTGAATATACGGCTGGGGCCAACGTCCTGACTTTC.

Here the CDR3 reads CATSDPSNEQFF. CDR3 nucleotides: TGTGCCACCAGTGATCCTAGTAATGAGCAGTTCTTC. The chain recombines TRBV24-1 with TRBJ2-1; D is undetermined. The germline gives CDR1 KGHDR, CDR2 SFDVKD. V lost 3 bases and J lost 7, with 6 bases in between. The CDR3 is made up of 12 amino acids.

The chain combines TRBV2 with TRBJ1-2, with D hard to call. The germline V gene has CDR1 SNHLY and CDR2 FYNNEI. The CDR3 runs to 11 residues. V gave up 7 bases and J gave up 2 bases, with 5 bases separating them. This CDR3 reads CASIENYGYTF. The CDR3 region has the DNA TGTGCCAGCATAGAAAACTATGGCTACACCTTC.

This clone came up once. The J gene is TRBJ2-1, the V gene TRBV5-1; D remains unclear. The CDR3 has 14 amino acids. V was cut by 3 bases and J by 0 bases, with 7 bases left in between. Germline assignment: CDR1 SGHRS and CDR2 YFSETQ. CDR3 sequence: CASSSPNSYNEQFF. The CDR3 region has the DNA TGCGCCAGCAGCTCGCCTAACTCCTACAATGAGCAGTTCTTC.

The chain uses TRBV28 and TRBJ2-7, with TRBD1 identical over 12 bases. V gave up 3 bases and J gave up 3 bases; unmatched junction bases: 9. The CDR3 runs to 17 residues. Germline CDR1 and CDR2: MDHEN and SYDVKM. In DNA, the CDR3 is TGTGCCAGCAGTTTTGAGGGGTGGGACAGGGGGCTCTACGAGCAGTACTTC. Translating gives CASSFEGWDRGLYEQYF.

V is TRBV29-1 and J is TRBJ2-1, with D possibly matching TRBD2 (5 bases). Between the trimmed V and J ends, which lost 5 bases and 0 bases, there was a span of 17 bases. The CDR3 extends over 16 amino acids. In germline, CDR1 is SQVTM, CDR2 ANQGSEA. CDR3 nucleotides: TGCAGCGTTCCTAGCCATATTTCGAGCTCCTACAATGAGCAGTTCTTC. Translating it yields CSVPSHISSSYNEQFF.

J is TRBJ2-7 and V is TRBV6-5; 7 positions match TRBD1. V was pared by 6 bases and J by 3 bases, with 5 bases of the junction left unmatched. This CDR3 contains 13 residues. The germline V gene encodes CDR1 MNHEY and CDR2 SVGAGI. The CDR3 reads CASSDYRGYEQYF. The CDR3 DNA follows: TGTGCCAGCAGCGATTACAGGGGCTACGAGCAGTACTTC.

This rearrangement joins TRBV18 to TRBJ2-7; D may be TRBD2 (6 bases). The CDR3 extends over 15 amino acids. Germline V gene data show CDR1 as KGHSH and CDR2 as LQKENI. The V gene lost 3 bases and the J gene lost 5 bases, with 17 bases spanning the gap. The CDR3: CASSPVGSGVDEQYF. CDR3 coding DNA: TGTGCCAGCTCACCGGTTGGTTCGGGAGTCGACGAGCAGTACTTC. The full variable domain, rest sourced from reference TRBV18 and TRBJ2-7, is NAGVMQNPRHLVRRRGQEARLRCSPMKGHSHVYWYRQLPEEGLKFMVYLQKENIIDESGMPKERFSAEFPKEGPSILRIQQVVRGDSAAYFCASSPVGSGVDEQYFGPGTRLTVT.

The genes are TRBV6-1 and TRBJ2-5; 10 positions agree with TRBD1. V lost 0 bases, J lost 4 bases, and 5 bases stayed unmatched. This CDR3 has 16 residues. Germline-derived CDR1 and CDR2 are MNHNS and SASEGT. In nucleotides, the CDR3 is TGTGCCAGCAGTGAAGCTGTAGGACAGGGGGGAGAGACCCAGTACTTC. Protein: CASSEAVGQGGETQYF.

The chain uses TRBV6-5 and TRBJ1-3; D remains ambiguous. Germline V gene lookup returns CDR1 MNHEY and CDR2 SVGAGI. Trimming removed 0 bases from V and 0 bases from J, with 6 bases in between. The CDR3 loop spans 15 amino acids. For the CDR3, the DNA is TGTGCCAGCAGTTACTCGGCGGTCTCTGGAAACACCATATATTTT. Its protein product is CASSYSAVSGNTIYF.

The CDR3 is CASSLFGYTEAFF. The CDR3 nucleotides read TGTGCCAGCAGTTTATTCGGCTACACTGAAGCTTTCTTT. The rearrangement uses TRBV27 and TRBJ1-1; no reliable D call. CDR3 length: 13 residues. Germline V gene sequence: CDR1 MNHEY, CDR2 SMNVEV (reference sequence). The V and J ends lost 1 base and 3 bases respectively, with 6 bases between them.

This chain links TRBV7-9 with TRBJ1-4; possibly TRBD1 for D (5 bases). Trimming stripped 4 bases from V and 3 bases from J, with 9 bases between. The CDR3 totals 14 residues. Germline V gene data show CDR1 as SEHNR and CDR2 as FQNEAQ (reference sequence). CDR3 DNA sequence: TGTGCCAGCAGCTCGGGGCTGGCTAATGAAAAACTGTTTTTT. Residues: CASSSGLANEKLFF.

CDR3 in amino acids: CATSDLMGYEQYF. Here the CDR3 DNA reads TGTGCCACCAGTGATTTGATGGGGTACGAGCAGTACTTC. This chain links TRBV24-1 with TRBJ2-7; D unresolved. CDR3 length: 13 residues. V was cut by 0 bases and J by 4 bases, with 6 bases left in between. The germline gives CDR1 KGHDR, CDR2 SFDVKD.

In this sample, this clone turned up a few times. The CDR3 DNA follows: TGCGCCAGCAGCCAGGGAAGGGATGAAGCTTTCTTT. Its translation: CASSQGRDEAFF. The J gene is TRBJ1-1, the V gene TRBV10-1; TRBD1 might be the D (5 bases). CDR1 is WNHNN, CDR2 SYGVQD, per germline (reference sequence). The CDR3 runs to 12 residues. Trimming took 6 bases from V and 7 from J, leaving 12 bases between them.

This chain joins TRBV28 and TRBJ1-2; D call uncertain. Germline V CDR1 and CDR2: MDHEN, SYDVKM. The CDR3 length is 15 residues. The V and J ends lost 6 bases and 5 bases respectively, with 19 bases between them. CDR3 DNA sequence: TGTGCCAGCAGCCTATTGCGGAGGGCCATTTATGGCTACACCTTC. This gives the protein CASSLLRRAIYGYTF.

J is TRBJ1-6 and V is TRBV24-1; perhaps TRBD1 as D (6 bases). V gave up 9 bases and J gave up 9 bases, with 17 bases separating them. The germline V gene has CDR1 KGHDR and CDR2 SFDVKD. The CDR3 is 14 residues long. The CDR3 DNA reads TGTGCCACCGGGTACAGGGTCCAGGCTTCACCCCTCCACTTT. As protein: CATGYRVQASPLHF.

The chain carries TRBV28 and TRBJ2-2; D is possibly TRBD2 (5 bases). CDR1 and CDR2 from the germline V gene are MDHEN and SYDVKM. V dropped 7 bases and J dropped 3 bases, with 27 bases sitting between them. The CDR3 consists of 19 residues. CDR3 nucleotide sequence: TGTGCCAGCACCCCGCGGGTATGGAAGGGCCTGAGGTACACCGGGGAGCTGTTTTTT. This encodes CASTPRVWKGLRYTGELFF.

The V gene is TRBV4-2, the J gene TRBJ2-5, with D perhaps given as TRBD1 or TRBD2 (5 bases each). Trimming removed 0 bases at V and 3 bases at J, with 11 bases between. This CDR3 contains 15 residues. Germline CDR1 reads LGHNA; CDR2 reads YNFKEQ. Written as DNA, the CDR3 is TGTGCCAGCAGCCAAGAGGGGAGAGGGGAAGAGACCCAGTACTTC. It specifies CASSQEGRGEETQYF.

This clone was observed a single time. The V gene is TRBV4-1, the J gene TRBJ2-7; a possible D gene is TRBD2 (5 bases). The length of the CDR3 is 16 residues. CDR1 MGHRA and CDR2 YSYEKL come from the germline V gene. The V gene lost 3 bases and the J gene lost 1 base, with 16 bases spanning the gap. The CDR3 nucleotides read TGCGCCAGCAGCCACGACCCAGAGGGTGGGTCCTACGAGCAGTACTTC. Protein: CASSHDPEGGSYEQYF.

This chain connects TRBV4-1 to TRBJ1-1; no clear D gene. The V end lost 3 bases, the J end lost 2 bases, and 4 bases lay between the germline ends. The CDR3 sequence is 12 residues long. Germline CDR1 is MGHRA and CDR2 is YSYEKL. CDR3 sequence (DNA): TGCGCCAGCAGCCATACTAACACTGAAGCTTTCTTT. Translated, it gives CASSHTNTEAFF.

The chain couples TRBV5-5 to TRBJ1-1; D is unresolved. V lost 1 base to trimming and J lost 1 base, with 8 bases between them. CDR3 size: 14 residues. CDR1 is SGHKS and CDR2 is YYEKEE in the germline V gene (reference sequence). CDR3 sequence: CASSLSETNTEAFF. The CDR3 bases are TGTGCCAGCAGCTTGTCAGAAACGAACACTGAAGCTTTCTTT.

CDR3 amino acids: CASSLGFYEQYF. In DNA, the CDR3 is TGTGCCAGCAGCTTAGGATTCTACGAGCAGTACTTC. The chain combines TRBV7-9 with TRBJ2-7, with D unresolved. The ends were cut back, 1 base at V and 3 bases at J, with 4 bases in the middle. CDR1 SEHNR and CDR2 FQNEAQ come from the germline V gene (reference sequence). The CDR3 loop spans 12 amino acids.

The V gene is TRBV9, the J gene TRBJ2-3; D is perhaps TRBD2 (6 bases). Looked up from germline, CDR1 is SGDLS and CDR2 is YYNGEE. The CDR3 contains 16 residues. V gave up 0 bases and J gave up 6 bases, with 17 bases separating them. The CDR3 nucleotides are TGTGCCAGCAGCGTAGAAGGAGGAGGGACGTGGGATACGCAGTATTTT. It codes for CASSVEGGGTWDTQYF.

The chain employs TRBV5-6 and TRBJ2-1, with a weak D call TRBD1 (6 bases). The CDR3 has 16 amino acids. The ends were cut back, 2 bases at V and 2 bases at J, with 14 bases in the middle. Germline-derived CDR1 and CDR2 are SGHDT and YYEEEE. For the CDR3, the DNA is TGTGCCAGCAGCTTCTTGGGTCAGGGGACCTACAATGAGCAGTTCTTC. Translated: CASSFLGQGTYNEQFF.

This chain joins TRBV24-1 and TRBJ2-3, with 7 bases that match TRBD2. The CDR3 runs 15 residues. The germline V gene has CDR1 KGHDR and CDR2 SFDVKD. After removal of 5 bases from V and 0 bases from J, the junction contained 4 bases not matched to a gene. The CDR3 DNA sequence: TGTGCCACCAGTGCCCTAGCGGAGAGCACAGATACGCAGTATTTT. The encoded protein is CATSALAESTDTQYF.